These 5 T cell receptor beta chains share one sample of origin, sequenced in a study of blood T cell repertoires in COVID-19. The assay was immunoSEQ multiplex PCR, and TCRdb's table has in-frame clones only and misses some. The sample lists about 190,000 clones, 70% to 90% occurring once. Sequenced input: peripheral blood. These TCRs come from a woman aged 40 to 50 who had recovered from COVID-19.

The chain is built from TRBV6-5 and TRBJ1-1, with D possibly TRBD1 on 6 matching bases. The CDR3 extends over 12 amino acids. V was clipped by 2 bases and J by 10 bases, with 11 bases between them. Germline V CDR1 and CDR2: MNHEY, SVGAGI. The CDR3 DNA sequence: TGTGCCAGCAGTTACGGGGGCCCTGGAGCTTTCTTT. As protein: CASSYGGPGAFF.

The chain links TRBV4-3 to TRBJ2-2, with TRBD2 as a possible D gene (6 bases). Germline-derived CDR1 and CDR2 are LGHNA and YSLEER. V lost 4 bases and J 5 bases, leaving 17 bases between the germline ends. The CDR3 consists of 16 residues. CDR3 in DNA: TGCGCCAGCAGCCCATTTCAAGGAGGGTTGACCGGGGAGCTGTTTTTT. Translating gives CASSPFQGGLTGELFF.

Points on this clone: The same CDR3 arises from other DNA sequences in this sample as well. The V call is TRBV5-1, the J call TRBJ1-1, with D unclear. Germline assignment: CDR1 SGHRS and CDR2 YFSETQ. The CDR3 is 13 residues long. V was trimmed by 2 bases and J by 2 bases, leaving 7 bases between them. The CDR3 sequence is CASSFNRNTEAFF. CDR3 bases: TGCGCCAGCAGCTTTAACAGAAACACTGAAGCTTTCTTT.

As regards this clone: The identical CDR3 is also encoded by other nucleotide sequences in the sample. The chain uses TRBV7-2 and TRBJ1-5, with TRBD1 identical over 9 bases. The CDR3 totals 15 residues. Per the germline V gene, CDR1 is SGHTA and CDR2 is FQGNSA. J lost 3 bases, V lost 4 bases, and 4 bases had no gene match. For the CDR3, the DNA is TGTGCCAGCAGCTCTCGGACAGGGGACAATCAGCCCCAGCATTTT. It translates to CASSSRTGDNQPQHF. Looking up the rest from reference TRBV7-2 and TRBJ1-5 gives the full variable domain: GAGVSQSPSNKVTEKGKDVELRCDPISGHTALYWYRQSLGQGLEFLIYFQGNSAPDKSGLPSDRFSAERTGGSVSTLTIQRTQQEDSAVYLCASSSRTGDNQPQHFGDGTRLSIL.

The rearrangement uses TRBV30 and TRBJ2-7; TRBD2 aligns across 7 bases. With 2 bases clipped from V and 3 bases from J, the junction kept 4 bases outside the gene matches. This CDR3 region has 13 residues. Per germline, CDR1 GTSNPN and CDR2 SVGIG (reference sequence). For the CDR3, the DNA is TGTGCCTGGAGTAGGGAGGGGTTCTACGAGCAGTACTTC. This sequence encodes CAWSREGFYEQYF. Complete variable domain (other parts from reference TRBV30 and TRBJ2-7): SQTIHQWPATLVQPVGSPLSLECTVEGTSNPNLYWYRQAAGRGLQLLFYSVGIGQISSEVPQNLSASRPQDRQFILSSKKLLLSDSGFYLCAWSREGFYEQYFGPGTRLTVT.